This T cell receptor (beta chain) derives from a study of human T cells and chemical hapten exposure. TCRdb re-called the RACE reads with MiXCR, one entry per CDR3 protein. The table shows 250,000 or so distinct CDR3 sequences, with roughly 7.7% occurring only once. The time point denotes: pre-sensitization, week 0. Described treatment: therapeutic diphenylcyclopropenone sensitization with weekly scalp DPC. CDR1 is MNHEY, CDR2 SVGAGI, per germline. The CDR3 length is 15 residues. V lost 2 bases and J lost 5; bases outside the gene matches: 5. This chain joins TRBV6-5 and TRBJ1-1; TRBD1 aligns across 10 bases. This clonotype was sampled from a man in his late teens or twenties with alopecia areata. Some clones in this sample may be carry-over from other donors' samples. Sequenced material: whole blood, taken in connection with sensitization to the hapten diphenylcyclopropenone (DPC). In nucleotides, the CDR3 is TGTGCCAGCAGTTACCTGACAGGGGGCGGAACTGAAGCTTTCTTT. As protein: CASSYLTGGGTEAFF.